The entry that follows covers one T cell receptor beta chain sequence. Its target is unknown. This sample is drawn from a study of cytomegalovirus exposure and HLA in healthy donors. Study details: Earlier, 150 million to 200 million T cells were analyzed, and fewer than 120 million unique TCR beta sequences were found among them. Findings and caveats of the study: The study labeled 164 TCR beta chains cytomegalovirus-associated.

Germline V gene sequence: CDR1 MGHDK, CDR2 SYGVNS. J gave up 5 bases and V 4 bases, and 8 bases lay outside the gene matches. The CDR3 loop spans 15 amino acids. Primers included in the PCR were 60 Vbeta and 13 Jbeta primers. Profiling relied on immunoSEQ multiplex PCR, and the TCRdb table lists in-frame clones only, not all of them. The repertoire holds roughly 77,000 clones, roughly four fifths seen once, with 3.5% to 4.5% in the top ten. Sequencing was performed on PBMCs. This TCR came from a man between 40 and 49 years old in good health and CMV-seronegative. The V call is TRBV25-1, the J call TRBJ1-3; 7 positions agree with TRBD1. The CDR3: CASSGFRDSRNTIYF. The CDR3 DNA follows: TGTGCCAGCAGTGGGTTTAGGGACAGCCGAAACACCATATATTTT.